A selection of T cell receptor beta chains follows, all from one sample in a study of persistence of HIV-infected CD4 T cells. Libraries were prepared by immunoSEQ multiplex PCR; TCRdb keeps only in-frame clonotypes and omits some of them. The sample holds 10,000 to 15,000 clones, roughly 70% seen once. These receptors lack a known antigen. Sequencing was performed on CD4+ T cells sorted from PBMCs after approximately 20-hour stimulation, taken from a patient who received antiretroviral therapy. The receptors were gathered from an adult man with HIV who was CMV-seropositive. The CDR3 runs from the conserved cysteine through the conserved F or W. The D gene is left open where the match is weak. Where a row states a size, it is once, few, many or the class of an expanded clone; other rows omit it.

J gene	CDR3 length	D gene	clone size	V gene	CDR3 protein	CDR3 DNA
TRBJ2-4	16	NA	NA	TRBV10-3	CAISESHWGLGNIQYF	TGTGCCATCAGTGAGTCGCATTGGGGGCTCGGAAACATTCAGTACTTC
TRBJ1-5	13	NA	few	TRBV28	CASSKDFGQPQHF	TGTGCCAGCAGCAAAGATTTTGGTCAGCCCCAGCATTTT
TRBJ1-2	19	NA	NA	TRBV5-1	CASSLSTGGIGLGLNGYTF	TGCGCCAGCAGCCTAAGTACTGGGGGGATAGGCCTCGGGCTGAATGGCTACACCTTC
TRBJ2-3	15	TRBD2	few	TRBV19	CASIERGEVTDTQYF	TGTGCCAGTATCGAGCGGGGGGAAGTCACAGATACGCAGTATTTT
TRBJ1-2	18	TRBD1	NA	TRBV5-1	CASSLAPGQGPANYGYTF	TGCGCCAGCAGCTTGGCCCCGGGACAGGGGCCCGCTAACTATGGCTACACCTTC
TRBJ2-3	15	NA	NA	TRBV5-1	CASSLSGVGTDTQYF	TGCGCCAGCAGCTTGTCCGGGGTGGGCACAGATACGCAGTATTTT
TRBJ1-2	13	NA	NA	TRBV18	CASSPNREYGYTF	TGTGCCAGCTCACCCAACAGGGAATACGGCTACACCTTC
TRBJ1-6	12	NA	NA	TRBV10-2	CASSGSHSPLHF	TGCGCCAGCAGTGGATCCCACTCACCCCTCCACTTT
TRBJ2-3	13	NA	NA	TRBV15	CATSRKSEDTQYF	TGTGCCACCAGCAGGAAATCGGAAGATACGCAGTATTTT
TRBJ1-6	16	NA	NA	TRBV5-1	CASSLLGRSYNSPLHF	TGCGCCAGCAGCTTGCTTGGCAGATCGTATAATTCACCCCTCCACTTT
TRBJ2-2	15	TRBD1	NA	TRBV28	CASSSPGQGTGELFF	TGTGCCAGCAGTTCCCCGGGACAGGGCACCGGGGAGCTGTTTTTT
TRBJ1-1	14	NA	NA	TRBV19	CASSIGTWNTEAFF	TGTGCCAGTAGTATTGGGACATGGAACACTGAAGCTTTCTTT
TRBJ1-1	13	NA	NA	TRBV29-1	CSVESQGNTEAFF	TGCAGCGTTGAAAGCCAGGGGAACACTGAAGCTTTCTTT
TRBJ1-5	12	NA	NA	TRBV18	CASSPRGEPQHF	TGTGCCAGCTCACCCCGGGGAGAGCCCCAGCATTTT
TRBJ2-7	15	NA	NA	TRBV27	CASIRTGGRSYEQYF	TGTGCCAGCATTCGAACTGGGGGGCGATCCTACGAGCAGTACTTC
TRBJ2-7	13	NA	NA	TRBV5-4	CASGDRSSYEQYF	TGTGCCAGCGGCGACAGAAGCTCCTACGAGCAGTACTTC
TRBJ2-7	16	NA	NA	TRBV28	CASSLIRQGGMDEQYF	TGTGCCAGCAGTTTAATCAGGCAGGGTGGTATGGACGAGCAGTACTTC
TRBJ1-1	14	NA	NA	TRBV7-9	CASSSSGGRGHAFF	TGTGCCAGCAGCTCTAGCGGAGGCAGGGGACACGCTTTCTTT
TRBJ2-6	15	NA	NA	TRBV2	CASRGGNSGANVLTF	TGTGCCAGCAGGGGCGGAAACTCTGGGGCCAACGTCCTGACTTTC
TRBJ1-5	15	NA	NA	TRBV12-5	CASGDLTGPGSPQHF	TGTGCTAGTGGTGACTTGACAGGACCGGGGTCGCCCCAGCATTTT
TRBJ2-3	16	TRBD1	NA	TRBV28	CASSSWGTGFSDTQYF	TGTGCCAGCAGTTCCTGGGGGACAGGGTTTTCTGATACGCAGTATTTT
TRBJ1-2	13	NA	NA	TRBV6-5	CASTGSWDYGYTF	TGTGCCAGCACAGGTAGCTGGGACTATGGCTACACCTTC